The 30 T cell receptor beta chains given below trace back to one sample, sequenced in a study of graft-versus-host responses after intestinal transplantation. The table came from immunoSEQ multiplex PCR; TCRdb's copy has only in-frame clones and leaves some out. The sample consists of roughly 46,000 clones, over 80% of them appearing once. The sample consisted of PBMCs, taken 750 to 850 days after a first intestinal transplant, on the day of a second. All receptors come from a human patient who received an intestinal transplant, so some T cells may come from the graft donor.

This clone was recorded once. V is TRBV29-1 and J is TRBJ2-3; D is perhaps TRBD2 (6 bases). The CDR3 spans 13 residues. Trimming took off 4 bases at V and 2 bases at J, with 10 bases between the two ends. Per germline, CDR1 SQVTM and CDR2 ANQGSEA. This CDR3 reads CSVARGTTDTQYF. Here the CDR3 DNA reads TGCAGCGTTGCTCGGGGGACCACAGATACGCAGTATTTT.

V is TRBV6-5 and J is TRBJ2-3, with 9 bases identical to TRBD2. CDR1 is MNHEY, CDR2 SVGAGI, per germline. The J segment lost 3 bases and the V segment lost 4 bases, leaving 5 bases of the junction unmatched. The CDR3 loop spans 15 amino acids. CDR3 bases: TGTGCCAGCAGTTCCCCAGCGGGAGGAACAGATACGCAGTATTTT. Its translation is CASSSPAGGTDTQYF.

The rearrangement joins TRBV7-9 to TRBJ2-5, with 10 bases aligning to TRBD2. The J call may be faulty, since TRBJ2-7 better matches the DNA end. CDR1 and CDR2 (germline): SEHNR, FQNEAQ (reference sequence). CDR3 length: 15 residues. For the CDR3, the DNA is TGTGCCAGCAGCCCCAGCGGGAGGGCCGGTTACGAGCAGTACTTC. As protein: CASSPSGRAGYEQYF.

The chain recombines TRBV6-1 with TRBJ2-3, with D possibly TRBD2 on 6 matching bases. This CDR3 region has 14 residues. From germline, CDR1 is MNHNS and CDR2 SASEGT. The V gene lost 8 bases and the J gene lost 0 bases, with 12 bases spanning the gap. CDR3 in DNA: TGTGCCAGCGAGCTTGGGACTAGCACAGATACGCAGTATTTT. Protein sequence: CASELGTSTDTQYF.

This sequence joins TRBV5-1 and TRBJ2-7; tentative D call: TRBD2 (5 bases). Between the trimmed V and J ends, which lost 0 bases and 2 bases, there was a span of 12 bases. The length of the CDR3 is 15 residues. Germline CDR1 SGHRS, CDR2 YFSETQ. CDR3 sequence (DNA): TGCGCCAGCAGCTTGGCACGGACGGGAACCTACGAGCAGTACTTC. Residues: CASSLARTGTYEQYF.

The chain is built from TRBV30 and TRBJ1-6; no clear D. The germline V gene has CDR1 GTSNPN and CDR2 SVGIG (reference sequence). Trimming cost V 3 bases and J 8 bases, with 17 bases left between them. The CDR3 is made up of 15 amino acids. This CDR3 is CAWSGPDLGYSPLHF. As DNA, the CDR3 is TGTGCCTGGAGCGGGCCTGATTTGGGGTATTCACCCCTCCACTTT.

The chain employs TRBV28 and TRBJ2-4, with D uncertain. Deletions cut 4 bases from V and 0 bases from J, with 7 bases between. This CDR3 has 14 amino acids. Germline values: CDR1 MDHEN, CDR2 SYDVKM. CDR3 amino acids: CASSWAGAKNIQYF. CDR3 bases: TGTGCCAGCAGTTGGGCAGGAGCCAAAAACATTCAGTACTTC.

The chain links TRBV25-1 to TRBJ2-2; no clear D. There are 10 residues in the CDR3. Germline V gene lookup returns CDR1 MGHDK and CDR2 SYGVNS. The V end lost 9 bases, the J end lost 6 bases, and 5 bases lay between the germline ends. CDR3 sequence: CASEAGELFF. In nucleotides, the CDR3 is TGTGCCAGTGAGGCCGGGGAGCTGTTTTTT.

The rearrangement uses TRBV30 and TRBJ1-1, with no clear D. The CDR3 contains 13 residues. The ends were cut back, 3 bases at V and 4 bases at J, with 12 bases in the middle. Germline CDR1 reads GTSNPN; CDR2 reads SVGIG (reference sequence). The CDR3 nucleotides read TGTGCCTGGAGCCCCGGGGAAGGCACTGAAGCTTTCTTT. It encodes CAWSPGEGTEAFF.

The chain recombines TRBV6-5 with TRBJ1-4, with no clear D. CDR1 is MNHEY, CDR2 SVGAGI, per germline. V was pared by 6 bases and J by 8 bases, with 13 bases between. The CDR3 sequence is 13 residues long. The CDR3 here is CASRRGREEKLFF. CDR3 DNA: TGTGCCAGCAGACGAGGGAGGGAGGAAAAACTGTTTTTT.

The V call is TRBV5-1, the J call TRBJ1-3; weak D call: TRBD1 (6 bases). Germline loops: CDR1 SGHRS, CDR2 YFSETQ. V was cut by 4 bases and J by 2 bases, with 10 bases left in between. The CDR3 is made up of 14 amino acids. The CDR3 nucleotides are TGCGCCAGCAGCCCCAGGGGTGCTGGAAACACCATATATTTT. Its translation is CASSPRGAGNTIYF.

V and J are TRBV5-6 and TRBJ1-1; no clear D gene. This CDR3 is 16 amino acids long. CDR1 is SGHDT, CDR2 YYEEEE, per germline. The V gene lost 3 bases and the J gene lost 5 bases, with 20 bases spanning the gap. The DNA of the CDR3 is TGTGCCAGCAGCTGGAGCGGGGAAGTATCGGAGACTGAAGCTTTCTTT. Its translation: CASSWSGEVSETEAFF. Complete variable domain (other parts from reference TRBV5-6 and TRBJ1-1): DAGVTQSPTHLIKTRGQQVTLRCSPKSGHDTVSWYQQALGQGPQFIFQYYEEEERQRGNFPDRFSGHQFPNYSSELNVNALLLGDSALYLCASSWSGEVSETEAFFGQGTRLTVV.

For this clone: The germline gene is not matched at one end of the junction; a read error may be the cause. V is TRBV6-5 and J is TRBJ2-1; 11 nucleotides line up with TRBD2. Per the germline V gene, CDR1 is MNHEY and CDR2 is SVGAGI. This CDR3 has 14 amino acids. This chain's CDR3 is CASTYWTSGNEQFF. Written as DNA, the CDR3 is TGTGCCAGCACTTACTGGACTAGCGGGAATGAGCAGTTCTTC.

CDR3 DNA: TGTGCCAGCAGCTTTCAAGAGACCCAGTACTTC. This codes for CASSFQETQYF. This rearrangement joins TRBV5-4 to TRBJ2-5; no reliable D call. CDR3 size: 11 residues. V lost 2 bases and J 2 bases, leaving 1 base between the germline ends. Germline V gives CDR1 SGHNT, CDR2 YYREEE (reference sequence).

The rearrangement uses TRBV27 and TRBJ2-1; 9 bases agree with TRBD1. The V gene's germline CDR1 is MNHEY and CDR2 SMNVEV (reference sequence). The J segment lost 10 bases and the V segment lost 4 bases, leaving 14 bases of the junction unmatched. This CDR3 is 16 amino acids long. The CDR3 DNA reads TGTGCCAGCAGTTCCACCAAGACAGGGGGATTGAGGGAGCAGTTCTTC. It yields the protein CASSSTKTGGLREQFF.

CDR3 nucleotides: TGTGCCAGCAGCGTTAGCGGGAGTCCCTACAATGAGCAGTTCTTC. Translation: CASSVSGSPYNEQFF. This chain uses TRBV11-3 with TRBJ2-1, with 9 positions matching TRBD2. The CDR3 contains 15 residues. CDR1 is SGHNT and CDR2 is YENEEA in the germline V gene. V lost 5 bases and J lost 2; bases outside the gene matches: 4. Using reference TRBV11-3 and TRBJ2-1 for the parts outside the CDR3, the full variable domain is EAGVVQSPRYKIIEKKQPVAFWCNPISGHNTLYWYLQNLGQGPELLIRYENEEAVDDSQLPKDRFSAERLKGVDSTLKIQPAELGDSAVYLCASSVSGSPYNEQFFGPGTRLTVL.

The V and J genes are TRBV19 and TRBJ2-7, with 9 bases identical to TRBD1. This CDR3 has 14 amino acids. V lost 5 bases, J lost 2 bases, and 4 bases stayed unmatched. From germline, CDR1 is LNHDA and CDR2 SQIVND (reference sequence). CDR3 region: CASSAWTGAYEQYF. CDR3 DNA sequence: TGTGCCAGTAGTGCTTGGACAGGGGCCTACGAGCAGTACTTC.

The V and J genes are TRBV9 and TRBJ2-5, with TRBD2 as a possible D gene (5 bases). The J call could be wrong; TRBJ2-7 is a better fit for the DNA end. CDR1 and CDR2 from the germline V gene are SGDLS and YYNGEE. The CDR3 runs 15 residues. The CDR3 here is CASSVDPADTYEQYF. CDR3 DNA sequence: TGTGCCAGCAGCGTAGATCCAGCGGATACCTACGAGCAGTACTTC.

The V and J genes are TRBV6-5 and TRBJ2-2; 7 nucleotides agree with TRBD2. The CDR3 contains 15 residues. The germline CDR1 and CDR2 sequences are MNHEY and SVGAGI. Trimming took 7 bases from V and 4 from J; bases not matched to a gene: 9. The CDR3 sequence: CASILGGPGTGELFF. Here the CDR3 DNA reads TGTGCCAGCATTCTGGGAGGGCCCGGCACCGGGGAGCTGTTTTTT.

V gene TRBV6-1 combines with J gene TRBJ2-1; TRBD2 is a possible D gene (6 bases). The germline V gene has CDR1 MNHNS and CDR2 SASEGT. V was shortened by 2 bases and J by 9 bases, with 14 bases between the two germline ends. There are 14 residues in the CDR3. The CDR3 loop reads CASSELGLASEQFF. CDR3 in DNA: TGTGCCAGCAGTGAATTAGGGCTAGCGAGTGAGCAGTTCTTC.

The rearrangement links TRBV30 to TRBJ2-1; a weak D match, TRBD2 (6 bases). Per germline, CDR1 GTSNPN and CDR2 SVGIG (reference sequence). The length of the CDR3 is 13 residues. CDR3 DNA sequence: TGTGCGAAAGCTAGCGCCACCTACAATGAGCAGTTCTTC. Its translation: CAKASATYNEQFF.

This chain uses TRBV4-1 with TRBJ2-7, with 10 nucleotides matching TRBD1. The CDR3 spans 14 residues. The germline V gene encodes CDR1 MGHRA and CDR2 YSYEKL. The junction had 5 bases not matched to a gene; V was cut back by 5 bases and J by 4 bases. CDR3 sequence (DNA): TGCGCCAGCAGCTTCCGGGACAGGGGATACGAGCAGTACTTC. Protein product: CASSFRDRGYEQYF.

This clone was counted a single time. The genes are TRBV28 and TRBJ1-2; D is unclear. V gave up 8 bases and J gave up 8 bases, with 15 bases separating them. Germline V gene sequence: CDR1 MDHEN, CDR2 SYDVKM. The CDR3 is 12 residues long. In DNA, the CDR3 is TGTGCCAGCCGTACAGCGGCCAGGGGCTACACCTTC. This codes for CASRTAARGYTF.

This clone was detected a few times. J is TRBJ2-7 and V is TRBV5-5; D perhaps matches TRBD1 (7 bases). CDR1 and CDR2 (germline): SGHKS, YYEKEE (reference sequence). This CDR3 has 15 residues. Trimming left V 5 bases short and J 7 bases short, with 22 bases between. CDR3 sequence (DNA): TGTGCCAGCAGGGTCGGAGGGGGCGGAACGCGAGAGCAGTACTTC. Protein sequence: CASRVGGGGTREQYF.

The chain is built from TRBV6-5 and TRBJ1-5, with TRBD1 matching 7 bases. This CDR3 is 14 amino acids long. With 0 bases clipped from V and 4 bases from J, the junction kept 0 bases outside the gene matches. Germline CDR1 MNHEY, CDR2 SVGAGI. Here the CDR3 DNA reads TGTGCCAGCAGTTACTCGACAGGGAATCAGCCCCAGCATTTT. It specifies CASSYSTGNQPQHF.

The chain carries TRBV30 and TRBJ1-5, with unresolved D. The CDR3 is 13 amino acids. V was trimmed by 3 bases and J by 5 bases, leaving 11 bases between them. Germline V gives CDR1 GTSNPN, CDR2 SVGIG (reference sequence). CDR3 sequence: CAWRGGNDQPQHF. DNA for the CDR3: TGTGCCTGGAGAGGAGGGAACGATCAGCCCCAGCATTTT.

V is TRBV4-1 and J is TRBJ2-1, with 12 bases fitting TRBD2. The CDR3 totals 15 residues. With 4 bases clipped from V and 8 bases from J, the junction kept 6 bases outside the gene matches. Germline CDR1 MGHRA, CDR2 YSYEKL. The CDR3: CASSLLAGGEDEQFF. The CDR3 DNA is TGCGCCAGCAGCCTTCTAGCGGGGGGGGAGGATGAGCAGTTCTTC.

The rearrangement links TRBV6-5 to TRBJ1-2; 10 bases map to TRBD1. The germline gives CDR1 MNHEY, CDR2 SVGAGI. After removal of 5 bases from V and 10 bases from J, the junction contained 10 bases not matched to a gene. This CDR3 contains 14 residues. The CDR3: CASSPLGQGLFYTF. The CDR3 bases are TGTGCCAGCAGTCCCTTGGGACAGGGGCTCTTCTACACCTTC.

The V call is TRBV29-1, the J call TRBJ2-1, with D perhaps TRBD2 (5 bases). Trimming removed 4 bases from V and 7 bases from J, with 8 bases in between. Germline CDR1 and CDR2: SQVTM and ANQGSEA. This CDR3 spans 11 amino acids. The CDR3 spells CSVAEGNEQFF. As DNA, the CDR3 is TGCAGCGTTGCAGAGGGAAATGAGCAGTTCTTC.

The CDR3 region has the DNA TGTGCCAGCACTCGCTCAGGGAGGGATGCTTTCTTT. It encodes CASTRSGRDAFF. The V call is TRBV28, the J call TRBJ1-1; a weak D match, TRBD1 (5 bases). V was cut by 7 bases and J by 11 bases, with 17 bases left in between. CDR3 length: 12 amino acids. CDR1 is MDHEN and CDR2 is SYDVKM in the germline V gene.